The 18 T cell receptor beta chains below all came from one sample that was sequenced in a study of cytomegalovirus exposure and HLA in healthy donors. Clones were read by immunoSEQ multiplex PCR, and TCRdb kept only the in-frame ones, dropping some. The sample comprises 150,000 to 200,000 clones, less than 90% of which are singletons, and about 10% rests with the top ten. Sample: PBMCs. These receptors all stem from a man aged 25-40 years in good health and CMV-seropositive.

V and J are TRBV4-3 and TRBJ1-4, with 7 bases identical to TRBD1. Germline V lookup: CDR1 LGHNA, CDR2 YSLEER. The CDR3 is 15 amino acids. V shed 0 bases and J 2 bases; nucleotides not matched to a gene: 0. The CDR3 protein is CASSQEDRTNEKLFF. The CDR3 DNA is TGCGCCAGCAGCCAAGAGGACAGGACTAATGAAAAACTGTTTTTT.

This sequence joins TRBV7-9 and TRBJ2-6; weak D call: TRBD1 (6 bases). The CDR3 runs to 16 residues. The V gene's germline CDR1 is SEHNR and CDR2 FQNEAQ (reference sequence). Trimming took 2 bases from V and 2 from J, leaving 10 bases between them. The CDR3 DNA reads TGTGCCAGCAGCTTACCCAAGGGGGCTGGGGCCAACGTCCTGACTTTC. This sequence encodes CASSLPKGAGANVLTF.

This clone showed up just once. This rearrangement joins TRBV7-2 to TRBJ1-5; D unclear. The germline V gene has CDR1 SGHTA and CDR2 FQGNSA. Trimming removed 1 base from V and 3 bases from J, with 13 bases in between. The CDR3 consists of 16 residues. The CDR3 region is CASSLEQNLYNQPQHF. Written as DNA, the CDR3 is TGTGCCAGCAGCTTAGAACAAAATCTTTACAATCAGCCCCAGCATTTT.

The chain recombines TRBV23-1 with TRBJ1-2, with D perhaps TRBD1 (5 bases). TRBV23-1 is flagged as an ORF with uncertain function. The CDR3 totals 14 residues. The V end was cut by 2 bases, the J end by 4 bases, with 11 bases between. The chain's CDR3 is CASSQRGRGYGYTF. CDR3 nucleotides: TGCGCCAGCAGTCAAAGGGGTAGAGGCTATGGCTACACCTTC.

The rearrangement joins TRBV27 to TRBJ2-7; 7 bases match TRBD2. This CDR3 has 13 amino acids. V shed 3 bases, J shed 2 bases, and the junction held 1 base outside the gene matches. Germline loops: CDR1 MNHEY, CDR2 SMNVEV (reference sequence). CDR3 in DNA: TGTGCCAGCAGTTTGAGCGGGGCCTACGAGCAGTACTTC. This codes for CASSLSGAYEQYF.

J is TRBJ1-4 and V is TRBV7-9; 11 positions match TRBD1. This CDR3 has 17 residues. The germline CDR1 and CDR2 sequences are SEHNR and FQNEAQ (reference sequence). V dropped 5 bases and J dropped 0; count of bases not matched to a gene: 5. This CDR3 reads CASSPGQGAATNEKLFF. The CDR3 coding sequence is TGTGCCAGCAGCCCCGGACAGGGGGCGGCAACTAATGAAAAACTGTTTTTT.

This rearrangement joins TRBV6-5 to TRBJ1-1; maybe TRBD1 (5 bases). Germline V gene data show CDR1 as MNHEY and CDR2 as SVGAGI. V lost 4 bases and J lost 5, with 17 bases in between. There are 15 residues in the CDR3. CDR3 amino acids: CASSSSPGKYTEAFF. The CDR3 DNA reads TGTGCCAGCAGTTCCTCGCCAGGGAAGTATACTGAAGCTTTCTTT.

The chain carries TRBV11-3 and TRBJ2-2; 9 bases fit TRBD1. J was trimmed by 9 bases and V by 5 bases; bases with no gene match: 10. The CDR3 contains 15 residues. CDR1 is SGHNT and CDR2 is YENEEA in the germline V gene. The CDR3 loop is CASSQRTGERRELFF. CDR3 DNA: TGTGCCAGCAGCCAGAGGACAGGGGAGCGGAGGGAGCTGTTTTTT.

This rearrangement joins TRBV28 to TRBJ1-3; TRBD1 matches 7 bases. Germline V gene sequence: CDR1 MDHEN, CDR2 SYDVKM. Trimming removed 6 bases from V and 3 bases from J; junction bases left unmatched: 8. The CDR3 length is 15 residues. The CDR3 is CASSRQGDIGNTIYF. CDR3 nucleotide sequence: TGTGCCAGCAGCCGTCAGGGGGACATTGGAAACACCATATATTTT.

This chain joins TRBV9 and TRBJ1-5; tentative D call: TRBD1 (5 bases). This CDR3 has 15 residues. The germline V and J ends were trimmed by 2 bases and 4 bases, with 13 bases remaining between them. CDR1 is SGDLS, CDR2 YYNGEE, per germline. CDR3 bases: TGTGCCAGCAGCGTGACCGCAGGGTTGAATCAGCCCCAGCATTTT. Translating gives CASSVTAGLNQPQHF.

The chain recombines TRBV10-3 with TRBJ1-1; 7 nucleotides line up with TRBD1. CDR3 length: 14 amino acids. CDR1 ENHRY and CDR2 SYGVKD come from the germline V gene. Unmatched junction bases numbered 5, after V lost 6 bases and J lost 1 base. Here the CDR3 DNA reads TGTGCCATCAGGTCCGGGACAGCGAACACTGAAGCTTTCTTT. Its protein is CAIRSGTANTEAFF.

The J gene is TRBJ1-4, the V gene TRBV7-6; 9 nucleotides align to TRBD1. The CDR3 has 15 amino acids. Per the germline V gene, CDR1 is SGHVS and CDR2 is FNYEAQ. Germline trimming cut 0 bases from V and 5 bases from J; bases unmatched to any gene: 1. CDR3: CASSLADRGNEKLFF. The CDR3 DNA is TGTGCCAGCAGCTTAGCTGACAGGGGGAATGAAAAACTGTTTTTT.

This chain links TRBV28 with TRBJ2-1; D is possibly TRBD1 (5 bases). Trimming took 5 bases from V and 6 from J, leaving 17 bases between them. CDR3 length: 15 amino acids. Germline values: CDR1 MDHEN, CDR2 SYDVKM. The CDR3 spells CASSPFSLRGNEQFF. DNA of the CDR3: TGTGCCAGCAGTCCCTTTTCCCTTAGGGGCAATGAGCAGTTCTTC.

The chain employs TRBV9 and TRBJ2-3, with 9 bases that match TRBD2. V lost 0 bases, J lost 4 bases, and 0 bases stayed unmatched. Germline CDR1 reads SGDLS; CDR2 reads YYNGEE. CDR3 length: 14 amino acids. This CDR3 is CASSVGGGADTQYF. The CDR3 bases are TGTGCCAGCAGCGTAGGCGGGGGGGCAGATACGCAGTATTTT. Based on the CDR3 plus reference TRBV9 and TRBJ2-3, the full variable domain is DSGVTQTPKHLITATGQRVTLRCSPRSGDLSVYWYQQSLDQGLQFLIQYYNGEERAKGNILERFSAQQFPDLHSELNLSSLELGDSALYFCASSVGGGADTQYFGPGTRLTVL.

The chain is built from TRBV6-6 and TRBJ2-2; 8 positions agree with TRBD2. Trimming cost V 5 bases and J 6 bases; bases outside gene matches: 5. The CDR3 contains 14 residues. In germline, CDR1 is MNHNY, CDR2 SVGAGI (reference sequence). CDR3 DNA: TGTGCCAGCAGTCCCGGGGGGGGCCCCGGGGAGCTGTTTTTT. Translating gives CASSPGGGPGELFF.

The CDR3 DNA reads TGTGCCAGCGCGAGGGGGACCACAGAGACCCAGTACTTC. Amino acid sequence: CASARGTTETQYF. The chain carries TRBV9 and TRBJ2-5; a possible D gene is TRBD1 (6 bases). CDR3 length: 13 amino acids. V lost 7 bases, J lost 4 bases, and 14 bases lay in between. Germline lookup yields CDR1 SGDLS and CDR2 YYNGEE.

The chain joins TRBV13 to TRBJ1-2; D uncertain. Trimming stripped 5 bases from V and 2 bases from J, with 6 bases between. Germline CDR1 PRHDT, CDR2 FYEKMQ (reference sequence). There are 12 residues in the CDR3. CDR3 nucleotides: TGTGCCAGCAGCGGAGGAAACTATGGCTACACCTTC. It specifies CASSGGNYGYTF.

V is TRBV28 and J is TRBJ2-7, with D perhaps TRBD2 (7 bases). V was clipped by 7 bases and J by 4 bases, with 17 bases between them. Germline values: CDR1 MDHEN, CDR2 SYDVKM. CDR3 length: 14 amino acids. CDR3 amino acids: CASTQRGARYEQYF. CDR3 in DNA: TGTGCCAGCACACAACGGGGGGCGCGGTACGAGCAGTACTTC. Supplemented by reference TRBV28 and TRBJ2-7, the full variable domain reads DVKVTQSSRYLVKRTGEKVFLECVQDMDHENMFWYRQDPGLGLRLIYFSYDVKMKEKGDIPEGYSVSREKKERFSLILESASTNQTSMYLCASTQRGARYEQYFGPGTRLTVT.